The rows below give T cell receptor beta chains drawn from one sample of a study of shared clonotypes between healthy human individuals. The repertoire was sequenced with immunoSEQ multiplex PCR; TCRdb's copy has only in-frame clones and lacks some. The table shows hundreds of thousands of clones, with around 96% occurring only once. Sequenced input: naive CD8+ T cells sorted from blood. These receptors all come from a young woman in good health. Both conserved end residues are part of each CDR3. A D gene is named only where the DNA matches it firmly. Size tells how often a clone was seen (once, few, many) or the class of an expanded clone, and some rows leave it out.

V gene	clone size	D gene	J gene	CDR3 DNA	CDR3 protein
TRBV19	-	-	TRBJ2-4	TGTGCCAGCGAGCCGGTGGTTACGGGGTCCAAAAACATTCAGTACTTC	CASEPVVTGSKNIQYF
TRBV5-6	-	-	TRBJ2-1	TGTGCCAGCAGCTTGTTGGCAGCCTCCTACAATGAGCAGTTCTTC	CASSLLAASYNEQFF
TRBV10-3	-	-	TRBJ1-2	TGTGCCATCAGTGGCGGACCGGGACACCAACAATGGAGCTATGGCTACACCTTC	CAISGGPGHQQWSYGYTF
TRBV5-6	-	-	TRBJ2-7	TGTGCCAGCAGCTTGGGGCTAGCCGACTCCTACGAGCAGTACTTC	CASSLGLADSYEQYF
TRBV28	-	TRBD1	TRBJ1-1	TGTGCCAGCAGTTCATGGACAGGGGCCATGAACACTGAAGCTTTCTTT	CASSSWTGAMNTEAFF
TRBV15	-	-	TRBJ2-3	TGTGCCACCAGCAGAGATGGTCCAGGCGGGGCGGTTTTAGATACGCAGTATTTT	CATSRDGPGGAVLDTQYF
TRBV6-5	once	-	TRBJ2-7	TGTGCCAGCAGTAACGGGATATACCTACGCGAGCAGTACTTC	CASSNGIYLREQYF
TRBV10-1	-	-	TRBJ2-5	TGCGCTAGTTTGTCCTATATGAGAGAGACCCAGTACTTC	CASLSYMRETQYF
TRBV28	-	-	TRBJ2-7	TGTGCCAGCAGTACCCCCCGGACTAGCGGACAGGGGGATGAGTACTTC	CASSTPRTSGQGDEYF
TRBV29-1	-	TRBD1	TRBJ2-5	TGCAGCGTTGAAGATGGACAGGGGAACCAAGAGACCCAGTACTTC	CSVEDGQGNQETQYF
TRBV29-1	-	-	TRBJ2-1	TGCAGCGTTGAATCGCGGGTCTACAAGAGGGCTTACAATGAGCAGTTCTTC	CSVESRVYKRAYNEQFF
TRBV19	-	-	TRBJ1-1	TGTGCCAGTAGCAGGTTGAACACTGAAGCTTTCTTT	CASSRLNTEAFF
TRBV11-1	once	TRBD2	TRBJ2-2	TGTGCCAGCAGCAGACTAGCGGAGTACACCGGGGAGCTGTTTTTT	CASSRLAEYTGELFF